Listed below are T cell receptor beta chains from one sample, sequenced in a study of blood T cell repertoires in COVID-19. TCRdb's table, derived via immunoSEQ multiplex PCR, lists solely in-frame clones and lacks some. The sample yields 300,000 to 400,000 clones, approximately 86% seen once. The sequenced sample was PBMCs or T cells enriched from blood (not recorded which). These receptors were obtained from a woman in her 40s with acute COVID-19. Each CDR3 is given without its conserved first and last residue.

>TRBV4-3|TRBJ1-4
ASSRRGSTNEKLF
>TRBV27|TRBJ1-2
ASSLWGQNYGYT
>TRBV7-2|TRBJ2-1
ASSPRGGASSYNEQF
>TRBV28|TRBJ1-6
ASTKRSGAYNSPLH
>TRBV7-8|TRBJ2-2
ASSALGVPGITGELF
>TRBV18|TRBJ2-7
ASSPATGSEQY
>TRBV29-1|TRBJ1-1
SGSETGNTEAF
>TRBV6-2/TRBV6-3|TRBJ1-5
ASSYGTALKYSNQPQH
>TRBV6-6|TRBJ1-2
ASSPPPWSPSGYT
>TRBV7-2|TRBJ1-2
ASSFSSSYGYT
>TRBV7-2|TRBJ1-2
ASSPRQGASYGYT
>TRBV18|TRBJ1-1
ASSPPTATGAF
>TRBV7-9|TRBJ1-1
ASSGQKNTEAF
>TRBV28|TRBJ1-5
ASSSAGGKKYSNQPQH